These 5 T cell receptor beta chains originate from one sample sequenced in a study of T-cell reconstitution after alpha-beta-depleted transplantation in children. The authors prepared the TCRbeta library with unique molecular identifiers. TCRdb passed the PCR reads through MiXCR, listing each CDR3 protein once. The sample consists of some 500,000 distinct CDR3 sequences, around 17% of them appearing once. Sequencing was performed on PBMCs from the stem cell graft donor, taken from the stem cell graft. The receptors come from a human donor who donated a stem cell graft to a child with acute lymphoblastic leukemia.

The chain combines TRBV7-9 with TRBJ2-5, with TRBD1 identical over 7 bases. The CDR3 covers 14 residues. V lost 8 bases to trimming and J lost 0 bases; unmatched junction nucleotides: 6. Germline V gene data show CDR1 as SEHNR and CDR2 as FQNEAQ (reference sequence). CDR3 loop: CASGDRTYQETQYF. CDR3 nucleotide sequence: TGTGCCAGCGGGGACAGAACGTACCAAGAGACCCAGTACTTC.

This clonotype was recorded a few times. The rearrangement uses TRBV6-1 and TRBJ2-5, with TRBD2 identical over 7 bases. V shed 7 bases, J shed 4 bases, and the junction held 9 bases outside the gene matches. Looked up from germline, CDR1 is MNHNS and CDR2 is SASEGT. The CDR3 is 14 residues long. CDR3 sequence: CASTAIGRIETQYF. The CDR3 nucleotides are TGTGCCAGCACCGCTATCGGGAGGATAGAGACCCAGTACTTC.

Concerning this clonotype itself: One end of the junction does not line up with germline, which may come from a read error. V and J are TRBV29-1 and TRBJ2-5; D tentatively reads TRBD1 or TRBD2 (5 bases each). Germline CDR1 and CDR2: SQVTM and ANQGSEA. The CDR3 length is 16 residues. In DNA form, the CDR3 reads TGCTGCGTTGAAGGTTGGGACCCAGATTTGGGGGAGACCCAGTACTTC. Encoded protein: CCVEGWDPDLGETQYF.

The V and J genes are TRBV4-1 and TRBJ2-4; D gene ambiguous. CDR3 length equals 17 residues. Germline V gene lookup returns CDR1 MGHRA and CDR2 YSYEKL. The V gene lost 1 base and the J gene lost 12 bases, with 25 bases spanning the gap. The CDR3 DNA follows: TGCGCCAGCAGCCAAGGTTCCGATTTTCGTCGGGTTTCGGGTCAGTACTTC. It yields the protein CASSQGSDFRRVSGQYF.

V is TRBV27 and J is TRBJ1-4; D not certain. Germline-derived CDR1 and CDR2 are MNHEY and SMNVEV (reference sequence). There are 15 residues in the CDR3. Trimming took 6 bases from V and 8 from J, leaving 19 bases between them. The CDR3, as DNA: TGTGCCAGCAGGGGGAGCGGCCGGGTGGGGGAAAAACTGTTTTTT. Protein: CASRGSGRVGEKLFF.